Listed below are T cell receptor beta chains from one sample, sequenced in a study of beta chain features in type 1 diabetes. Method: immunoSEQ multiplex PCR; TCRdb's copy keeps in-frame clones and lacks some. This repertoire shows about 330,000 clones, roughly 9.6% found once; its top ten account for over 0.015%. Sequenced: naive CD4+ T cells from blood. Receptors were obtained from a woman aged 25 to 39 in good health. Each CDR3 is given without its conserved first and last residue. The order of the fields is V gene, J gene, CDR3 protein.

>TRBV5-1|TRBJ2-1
ASSGTSGVSSNEQF
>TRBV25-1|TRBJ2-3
ASSESLADSTDTQY
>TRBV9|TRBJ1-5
ASSSGQGAQPQH
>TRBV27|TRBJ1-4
ASSNNRGGKLF
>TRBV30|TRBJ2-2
AWSLQGSGELF
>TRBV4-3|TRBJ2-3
ASSPQLLAGGMRSTDTQY
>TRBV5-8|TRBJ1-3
ASSLDRGNTIY
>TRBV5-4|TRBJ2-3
ASSLSTDTQY
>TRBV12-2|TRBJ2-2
ASRFRIYTTSGRAGVRELF
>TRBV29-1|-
SGLYRELSYEQY